This T cell receptor (beta chain) stems from a study of blood T cells in healthy people across ages. It was with a sample-barcoded 5' primer and a J-beta primer mix that a second PCR of roughly 7 to 12 cycles was run. TCRdb re-called the 5' RACE reads with MiXCR, one entry per CDR3 protein. The sample includes around 1.1 million distinct CDR3 sequences, roughly two fifths of them seen just once. The germline CDR1 and CDR2 sequences are MNHEY and SVGEGT. Trimming cost V 1 base and J 2 bases; bases outside gene matches: 6. The CDR3 runs 17 residues. The TCR comes from a man aged 18-30 years in good health. The rearrangement links TRBV6-2 or TRBV6-3 to TRBJ1-1; 11 bases agree with TRBD1. Sequencing was done on a sample of blood. CDR3 coding DNA: TGTGCCAGCAGTTACTGGGGGACAGGGGGATCCAACACTGAAGCTTTCTTT. The encoded protein is CASSYWGTGGSNTEAFF.